This TCR beta chain came from a study of blood T cell repertoires in COVID-19 (dated by TCRdb to the early 2020s). Notes on the research overall: Samples covering the acute and convalescent phases of COVID-19 were provided by collaborators in the United States, Italy and Spain. The prospective study material was composed of cDNA or gDNA derived from T cells, B-cell-depleted T cells, or PBMCs. The dataset comprised deeply sampled blood TCRbeta repertoires from subjects exposed to, actively infected with, or recovered from COVID-19. The repertoires were made available in a free public database intended to serve as a resource for research on the immune response to SARS-CoV-2. Samples were obtained from the ongoing ImmuneRACE study (first 160 participants) and from 950 to 1,500 subjects provided by 6 global collaborators. A de-identified subject ID, COVID-19 status, age in years and sex were almost always included in the sample metadata. Where HLA class I and class II types were available, the types were taken from metadata supplied by the sample provider, not from assay-based typing. The study at large found these results: How much clinical and demographic metadata was included differed by source and by participant, and the metadata was provided uncurated.

The immunoSEQ Assay, a bias-controlled multiplex PCR, was used to amplify TCRbeta CDR3 regions from genomic DNA. The paper's processing steps were these. The number of nucleated cells in each sample was estimated by amplification of reference gene primers within the assay. Sequence reads were collapsed and filtered to measure the absolute abundance of every unique TCRbeta CDR3 rearrangement. For each sample, productive Simpson clonality was calculated by taking the square root of Simpson's diversity index across productive rearrangements. TCRdb carries this immuneACCESS record with in-frame sequences only. Its versions omit some clonotypes, under half of them owing to an unresolved V gene in the studies checked, with the rest unexplained. V, J and clone size derive from that table, while D and trimming were established from the DNA sequence. For this sample the table gives roughly 500,000 clones, of which 85% to 90% were detected only once. Around 0.95% of the sample is taken by the ten largest.

One collaborating source in Seattle enrolled patients while the patients were actively infected and followed the patients over time throughout the course of disease. The collaborating institutions used their own protocols to collect whole blood in K2EDTA tubes. For TCRbeta analysis, collaborator samples were shipped as frozen whole blood, as isolated PBMCs, or as DNA extracted from either sample type. Remarks on this clone: Its recognized antigen is unknown. No per-base quality is available; no much larger clone lies one base away.

The sequenced sample consisted of peripheral blood. This receptor was taken from a young man with COVID-19, enrolled during active disease.

The sequenced DNA: TGTGCCAGTAGTATAGATCTATGGGGAGCTAACTATGGCTACACCTTC. This sequence encodes CASSIDLWGANYGYTF. The chain couples TRBV19 to TRBJ1-2; there is no confident call for the D gene. From the cysteine up to the phenylalanine, the CDR3 has a length of 16 residues. Of the read, only the CDR3 DNA is kept; its 48 bases are in frame from base 1. Based on the germline V gene (reference sequence), the CDR1 and CDR2 sequences are LNHDA and SQIVND. V loses 0 bases of germline sequence and J loses 0 bases, and the interval between the two ends is 11 bases.